This T cell receptor (beta chain) was recorded in a study of shared clonotypes between healthy human individuals. Study-level information: The people who gave samples were a couple of women and a few men aged 18 to 49. General study points: Relative to clonotypes present in all four donors, those not shared had lower generation probabilities.

Naive-designated CD8 cells lacked CD45RO, were positively enriched for CCR7, and omitted terminally differentiated effector memory CD45RA+ cells. Assay used: immunoSEQ multiplex PCR; TCRdb lists only in-frame clones, some missing. The repertoire holds around 600,000 clones, with around 96% as singletons. Comments on this clone: No antigen is known for it.

This CDR3 has 17 amino acids. CDR1 is LNHDA, CDR2 SQIVND, per germline (reference sequence). Between the trimmed V and J ends, which lost 4 bases and 1 base, there was a span of 20 bases. This chain joins TRBV19 and TRBJ2-7; the D gene is possibly TRBD2 (5 bases). Sequences were obtained from naive CD8+ T cells sorted from blood. This TCR derives from a woman aged 25 to 39 in good health. The CDR3 region has the DNA TGTGCCAGTAGTAAACAGAGCCCGAGGGTGGCGTCCTACGAGCAGTACTTC. This sequence encodes CASSKQSPRVASYEQYF.